This record concerns one T cell receptor (beta chain) sequence. This clonotype registers as medium-sized (0.01 to 0.1%) within its sample. Its specific antigen is unknown. Base quality data are lacking; no much larger clone is found one base away. All patients had node-negative disease on CT and PET/CT, and none had a history of other malignancies or had previously received chemotherapy or radiotherapy. At each of two time points, 4.5 to 7.5 milliliters of peripheral venous blood were collected in EDTA tubes. PBMCs were isolated by Ficoll-Paque Plus density-gradient centrifugation. Right after collection, samples were kept at -80 degrees C until analysis. The TCR beta CDR3 region was amplified from genomic DNA by two rounds of multiplex PCR. In the first PCR round, primers specific to each TRBV and TRBJ gene were used, and the primer sequences were filed in Chinese patent CN105087789A. The second PCR round used universal primers. The Roche High Pure PCR Template Preparation Kit was used to extract genomic DNA from frozen PBMCs. Paired-end sequencing with 151 bp reads was performed on the libraries using an Illumina HiSeq 3000. The paper's data handling went like this. Raw reads lacking the multiplex PCR primer sequences were removed with CutAdapt. Using PEAR, the high-quality paired reads were merged into contigs. By alignment to reference sequences, MiXCR assigned TRB V, D and J gene segments to each contig. CDR3 sequences were clustered by base quality and sequence similarity to remove sequencing errors. Shannon entropy, normalized by the natural log of the productive TCR sequence number, served as the measure of diversity. Clonality was defined as one minus Shannon entropy divided by the natural log of the number of unique clonotypes. Using the Youden index from ROC curves, the researchers picked the repertoire-metric cut-offs for progression-free survival, and all analyses were carried out in R 3.5.3. TCRdb passed the public sequencing reads through fastp at Q25 and MiXCR, retaining productive beta sequences. Entries are consolidated by CDR3 protein sequence, retaining the most common genes and DNA. These V and J calls are TCRdb output, not the study's own analysis. This sample holds about 15,000 distinct CDR3 sequences; around three fifths were observed only once. The ten largest clonotypes hold 20% to 30% of the sample.

This sample was included in a study of prognosis after radiotherapy for stage I lung cancer (dated by TCRdb to the early 2020s). In the study overall: Roughly 20 stage I NSCLC patients were enrolled in Nanjing, China, between 2018 and January 2019. The study took one blood sample before SBRT and one after SBRT from each of some 20 patients and sequenced all 40 or so samples. All patients were considered medically inoperable, owing to comorbidities in about 13 and refusal of surgery in about seven. This study profiled peripheral blood TCR beta repertoires from stage I NSCLC patients before and after stereotactic body radiotherapy and linked the repertoires to distant failure. About a dozen patients had adenocarcinoma and seven had squamous cell carcinoma as the tumor histology. The cohort comprised over ten men and five or six women with a median age of roughly 69 years, ranging from roughly 53 to 85 years. Concurrent therapy was not administered to any patient alongside SBRT. Image-guided IMRT or VMAT was used to deliver SBRT in 3 to 5 fractions at a biologically effective dose of at least 100 Gy. After SBRT, distant metastases developed in about 20% of the 19 patients at a median of 7 months, while the remaining 15 patients had no significant progression. Newly diagnosed primary stage I lung tumors were found in fourteen patients, while oligometastatic NSCLC after surgical resection of the primary tumor was found in four or five.

Including cysteine and phenylalanine, the CDR3 has 14 amino acids. Only the CDR3 DNA stays, 42 bases, in frame from base 1. A distance of 10 bases separates the germline ends of V and J, which lose 0 bases and 4 bases respectively. Per the germline V gene (reference sequence), DFQATT is the CDR1 and SNEGSKA is the CDR2. Findings and caveats that apply to the study as a whole: Post-SBRT Shannon entropy and its change from baseline were lower in patients who developed distant metastases; baseline Shannon entropy was not associated with metastases. A decrease in unique TCR clone counts was observed after SBRT (median approximately 10,000 before versus roughly 6,900 after; Wilcoxon paired P=0.011). Limitations of the study included a small cohort and short follow-up, and the study findings need independent validation. Tumor specificity of expanded TCR clones was not determined. Differences in TRBV and TRBJ usage frequencies by metastasis status were reportedly observed in two V genes at baseline and in about 10 V and two J genes after SBRT. No adjustment for multiple comparisons was applied to any of the reported P values.

The specimen comprised PBMCs, sampled before or after stereotactic body radiation therapy (not recorded which). This clonotype was sampled from a donor aged 50 or older with non-small cell lung cancer. This chain joins TRBV20-1 to TRBJ2-1, and TRBD2 may be the D gene, going by 5 matching bases. For the CDR3, the sequence is CSARDPRDYNEQFF. DNA sequence: TGCAGTGCTAGAGATCCTCGGGATTACAATGAGCAGTTCTTC.